This passage covers 7 T cell receptor beta chains from one sample sequenced in a study of OX40 agonist ivuxolimab in advanced cancers. Only in-frame clones appear in the TCRdb table, and some are missing; sequencing was by immunoSEQ multiplex PCR. The table has approximately 18,000 clones, roughly nine tenths seen once. The specimen was CD4+ or CD8+ T cells sorted from blood, collected in a trial of the OX40 agonist ivuxolimab. All receptors derive from an adult with an advanced solid tumor such as melanoma, head and neck, liver or kidney cancer.

J is TRBJ2-3 and V is TRBV19; either TRBD1 or TRBD2 may fit D (5 bases each). Trimming stripped 4 bases from V and 4 bases from J, with 12 bases between. Germline values: CDR1 LNHDA, CDR2 SQIVND (reference sequence). This CDR3 contains 14 residues. CDR3 sequence: CASSTQGAPDTQYF. DNA of the CDR3: TGTGCCAGTAGTACTCAGGGAGCTCCAGATACGCAGTATTTT. Filled out from reference TRBV19 and TRBJ2-3, the complete variable domain reads DGGITQSPKYLFRKEGQNVTLSCEQNLNHDAMYWYRQDPGQGLRLIYYSQIVNDFQKGDIAEGYSVSREKKESFPLTVTSAQKNPTAFYLCASSTQGAPDTQYFGPGTRLTVL.

The chain uses TRBV19 and TRBJ2-6; D uncertain. Trimming removed 6 bases at V and 1 base at J, with 7 bases between. Germline values: CDR1 LNHDA, CDR2 SQIVND (reference sequence). The CDR3 is made up of 14 amino acids. The CDR3 DNA reads TGTGCCAGTAGACTTAGTTCTGGGGCCAACGTCCTGACTTTC. Its protein product is CASRLSSGANVLTF.

In its sample, this clone was seen once. CDR3 residues: CASSPPSSYEQYF. The CDR3 bases are TGTGCCAGCTCACCCCCGAGCTCCTACGAGCAGTACTTC. The V gene is TRBV18, the J gene TRBJ2-7; D ambiguous. Germline V lookup: CDR1 KGHSH, CDR2 LQKENI. V gave up 3 bases and J gave up 0 bases, with 6 bases separating them. The CDR3 has 13 amino acids.

The V gene is TRBV6-5, the J gene TRBJ1-1; the match to TRBD1 covers 7 bases. The CDR3 is 13 amino acids. Per germline, CDR1 MNHEY and CDR2 SVGAGI. V trimming: 5 bases; J trimming: 1 base; junction bases outside the gene matches: 1. CDR3 DNA sequence: TGTGCCAGCAGTCGACAGGGGAACACTGAAGCTTTCTTT. The encoded protein is CASSRQGNTEAFF.

The V gene is TRBV5-6, the J gene TRBJ2-3; no definite D call. Germline CDR1 SGHDT, CDR2 YYEEEE. Trimming pared 3 bases from V and 0 bases from J, leaving 2 bases between. The CDR3 covers 12 residues. CDR3 sequence reads: CASSSSTDTQYF. The DNA of the CDR3 is TGTGCCAGCAGCTCGAGCACAGATACGCAGTATTTT.

The V call is TRBV2, the J call TRBJ2-7, with D unresolved. Germline assignment: CDR1 SNHLY and CDR2 FYNNEI. The CDR3 totals 10 residues. V was clipped by 4 bases and J by 6 bases, with 4 bases between them. CDR3 region: CASSVREQYF. Written as DNA, the CDR3 is TGTGCCAGCAGTGTGCGCGAGCAGTACTTC.

In its sample, this clone ranks as medium-sized. This chain connects TRBV27 to TRBJ2-7, with unresolved D. The CDR3 has 12 residues. The germline CDR1 and CDR2 sequences are MNHEY and SMNVEV (reference sequence). Trimming stripped 6 bases from V and 0 bases from J, with 6 bases between. The CDR3 is CASSGTSYEQYF. In DNA, the CDR3 is TGTGCCAGCAGCGGCACCTCCTACGAGCAGTACTTC.